Listed here are 3 T cell receptor beta chains from one sample, sequenced in a study of patients and donors after allogeneic stem cell transplantation. TCRdb recomputed calls from the RT-PCR reads with MiXCR, one row per CDR3 protein. The sample includes roughly 880,000 distinct CDR3 sequences, roughly 18% of them seen just once. The sequenced sample was blood, either unsorted or a sorted T cell fraction (not recorded which). All receptors come from a human donor who was either an allogeneic HSCT recipient or a stem cell or donor lymphocyte infusion donor (not recorded which). It is not recorded whose cells these are; they may come from a transplant donor.

This rearrangement joins TRBV12-3 or TRBV12-4 to TRBJ2-5; D is ambiguous. The CDR3 runs to 12 residues. Trimming shortened V by 6 bases and J by 4 bases, and 9 bases separated the two germline ends. The CDR3 DNA reads TGTGCCAGCAGGTGGTGGCGAGAGACCCAGTACTTC. Encoded protein: CASRWWRETQYF.

Many counts were recorded for this clonotype. The DNA of the CDR3 is TGTGCCAGCAGCGGGTTTCCCGGCAGAAATATCTACGAGCAGTACTTC. This translates into CASSGFPGRNIYEQYF. The chain recombines TRBV6-4 with TRBJ2-7; D is unresolved. The V and J ends lost 6 bases and 3 bases respectively, with 21 bases between them. The CDR3 runs to 16 residues. Germline V CDR1 and CDR2: MRHNA, SNTAGT.

The chain carries TRBV25-1 and TRBJ2-3, with D maybe TRBD2 (5 bases). This CDR3 has 16 residues. V lost 6 bases and J 2 bases, leaving 18 bases between the germline ends. Germline V gene data show CDR1 as MGHDK and CDR2 as SYGVNS. The chain's CDR3 is CASRAGLNTYTDTQYF. The CDR3 DNA follows: TGTGCCAGCAGGGCAGGACTTAACACCTACACAGATACGCAGTATTTT.